This TCR beta chain was sequenced in a study of blood T cell repertoires in COVID-19. About the study: The United States, Italy and Spain provided the acute and convalescent COVID-19 samples. PBMCs, B-cell-depleted T cells, or T cells were the source of the cDNA or gDNA that made up the material.

In the authors' methods: The authors estimated nucleated cell counts from reference gene primer amplification. This table comes from immunoSEQ multiplex PCR, and its TCRdb copy is limited to in-frame clones, with some not included. The DNA gave D and trimming, while V, J and clone size come from that table. The sample records roughly 170,000 clones, about 85% being singletons. Germline CDR1 LNHDA, CDR2 SQIVND (reference sequence). Trimming removed 9 bases from V and 1 base from J, with 9 bases in between. This CDR3 region has 12 residues. V gene TRBV19 combines with J gene TRBJ1-1, with D possibly matching TRBD1 (6 bases). Sequenced input: peripheral blood. This TCR was recovered from a man aged 55 to 69 who had recovered from COVID-19. The CDR3 region has the DNA TGTGCCAGGGCCAGGGGGAACACTGAAGCTTTCTTT. Its protein is CARARGNTEAFF.